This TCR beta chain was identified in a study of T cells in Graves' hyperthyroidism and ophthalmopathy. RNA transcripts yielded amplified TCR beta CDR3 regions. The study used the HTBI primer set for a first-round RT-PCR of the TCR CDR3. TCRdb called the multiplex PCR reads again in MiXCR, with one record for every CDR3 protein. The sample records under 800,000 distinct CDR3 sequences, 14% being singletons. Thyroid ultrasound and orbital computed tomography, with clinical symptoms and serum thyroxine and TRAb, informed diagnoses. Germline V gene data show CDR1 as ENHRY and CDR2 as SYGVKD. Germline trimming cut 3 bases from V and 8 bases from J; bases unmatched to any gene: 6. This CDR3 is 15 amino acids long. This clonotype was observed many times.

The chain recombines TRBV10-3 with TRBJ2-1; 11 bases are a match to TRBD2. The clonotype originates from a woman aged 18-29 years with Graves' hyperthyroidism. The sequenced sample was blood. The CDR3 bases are TGTGCCATCAGTGATCCTAGCGGGAGGAGGGATGAGCAGTTCTTC. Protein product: CAISDPSGRRDEQFF.